This T cell receptor beta chain was identified during a study of blood T cell repertoires in COVID-19. Study summary: In each case, the material was cDNA or gDNA derived from T cells, B-cell-depleted T cells, or PBMCs.

Participant reports of clinical history set cohort assignment. A COVID-19 case was met by exposed participants within 2 weeks before study entry. CDR3 size: 13 residues. V lost 1 base, J lost 6 bases, and 4 bases lay in between. Germline V gives CDR1 SGHTA, CDR2 FQGTGA. In the original analysis: For nucleated cells, counts were estimated from reference gene primer amplification. Generated by immunoSEQ multiplex PCR, the TCRdb table keeps only in-frame clones and is missing some. That table supplies the V and J calls and clone size; D and trimming were determined from the DNA. The table records about 350,000 clones, around nine tenths of them present only once.

Material for sequencing was PBMCs or T cells enriched from blood (not recorded which). The TCR comes from a woman in her 30s who had been exposed to COVID-19. V usage is TRBV7-3 and J usage is TRBJ1-6; D not certain. CDR3 DNA: TGTGCCAGCAGCTTAAGCGGTAATTCACCCCTCCACTTT. Translation: CASSLSGNSPLHF.